The 25 T cell receptor beta chains below all came from one sample that was sequenced in a study of Graves' ophthalmopathy and Graves' hyperthyroidism. As the template, RNA transcripts were used to amplify TCR beta CDR3 regions. Investigators did first-round RT-PCR with HTBI primers, then second-round multiplex PCR. One entry per CDR3 protein results from TCRdb running MiXCR on the multiplex PCR reads. The sample carries approximately 1.2 million distinct CDR3 sequences, about 38% recorded once. The sample taken for sequencing was peripheral blood or thyroid tissue (not recorded which). Receptors originate from an adult man with Graves' hyperthyroidism.

This clonotype occurred many times. V gene TRBV15 combines with J gene TRBJ2-7, with D tentatively TRBD2 (6 bases). CDR1 is LNHNV and CDR2 is YYDKDF in the germline V gene (reference sequence). V was shortened by 5 bases and J by 3 bases, with 11 bases between the two germline ends. This CDR3 has 13 amino acids. The CDR3 DNA reads TGTGCCACCAGCCGACGGGGGTTCTACGAGCAGTACTTC. Protein product: CATSRRGFYEQYF.

Many counts were recorded for this clonotype. This rearrangement joins TRBV5-5 to TRBJ1-5; no definite D call. The ends were cut back, 0 bases at V and 0 bases at J, with 4 bases in the middle. The CDR3 runs to 14 residues. Germline CDR1 reads SGHKS; CDR2 reads YYEKEE (reference sequence). The CDR3 region has the DNA TGTGCCAGCAGCTTGGACCCTAGCAATCAGCCCCAGCATTTT. Protein sequence: CASSLDPSNQPQHF. The entire variable domain, with the rest obtained from reference TRBV5-5 and TRBJ1-5, is as follows: DAGVTQSPTHLIKTRGQQVTLRCSPISGHKSVSWYQQVLGQGPQFIFQYYEKEERGRGNFPDRFSARQFPNYSSELNVNALLLGDSALYLCASSLDPSNQPQHFGDGTRLSIL.

The CDR3 DNA reads TGTGCCAGCAGCACTCCCAGCTTCCGGGACAGCGCGGAAAAACTGTTTTTT. This translates into CASSTPSFRDSAEKLFF. The rearrangement links TRBV7-2 to TRBJ1-4, with 7 bases identical to TRBD1. Trimming cost V 5 bases and J 8 bases; bases outside gene matches: 17. This CDR3 has 17 residues. The germline V gene has CDR1 SGHTA and CDR2 FQGNSA.

The count of this clonotype is one. The gene calls are TRBV29-1 and TRBJ1-4; no definite D call. Germline CDR1 reads SQVTM; CDR2 reads ANQGSEA. This CDR3 spans 12 amino acids. Between the trimmed V and J ends, which lost 7 bases and 6 bases, there was a span of 12 bases. CDR3 in amino acids: CSEKGVDEKLFF. CDR3 nucleotide sequence: TGCAGCGAGAAGGGTGTGGATGAAAAACTGTTTTTT.

The chain combines TRBV25-1 with TRBJ2-5; D tentatively fits TRBD1 or TRBD2 (5 bases each). The CDR3 runs to 15 residues. The germline V and J ends were trimmed by 1 base and 5 bases, with 14 bases remaining between them. Looked up from germline, CDR1 is MGHDK and CDR2 is SYGVNS. As DNA, the CDR3 is TGTGCCAGCAGTGAATTCCCGGGGCGCGGGGAGACCCAGTACTTC. Protein: CASSEFPGRGETQYF.

This sequence joins TRBV6-5 and TRBJ2-5; 15 nucleotides align to TRBD2. The CDR3 is made up of 18 amino acids. The V segment lost 6 bases and the J segment 4 bases; nucleotides outside the gene matches: 12. The germline CDR1 and CDR2 sequences are MNHEY and SVGAGI. The CDR3 nucleotides read TGTGCCAGCAGATATAGAGGGGCGGGACTAGCGGGAGGAGAGACCCAGTACTTC. Its protein is CASRYRGAGLAGGETQYF.

This clonotype was observed at least ten times. This chain connects TRBV10-3 to TRBJ2-5, with D possibly being TRBD2 (7 bases). Germline CDR1 is ENHRY and CDR2 is SYGVKD. V lost 3 bases and J 6 bases, leaving 11 bases between the germline ends. There are 13 residues in the CDR3. CDR3 residues: CAISDGGLKTQYF. In nucleotides, the CDR3 is TGTGCCATCAGTGACGGGGGGCTCAAGACCCAGTACTTC.

The V and J genes are TRBV20-1 and TRBJ1-5; D is undetermined. V shed 3 bases and J shed 6 bases, with 9 bases lying between them. This CDR3 region has 12 residues. CDR1 and CDR2 (germline): DFQATT, SNEGSKA (reference sequence). Here the CDR3 reads CSARGRGQPQHF. In DNA form, the CDR3 reads TGCAGTGCTAGGGGTCGAGGTCAGCCCCAGCATTTT.

The rearrangement uses TRBV14 and TRBJ2-7; the D gene is possibly TRBD1 (5 bases). Germline V gene lookup returns CDR1 SGHDN and CDR2 FVKESK. V was shortened by 6 bases and J by 7 bases, with 19 bases between the two germline ends. This CDR3 has 14 amino acids. The CDR3 region has the DNA TGTGCCAGCAGTCCGACCGACAGTCCTCCTGAGCAGTACTTC. The encoded protein is CASSPTDSPPEQYF.

This clonotype was counted a single time. This chain links TRBV5-1 with TRBJ1-3; 8 positions match TRBD1. The CDR3 runs to 14 residues. Per germline, CDR1 SGHRS and CDR2 YFSETQ. J gave up 2 bases and V 5 bases, and 3 bases lay outside the gene matches. This chain's CDR3 is CASSLRGPGNTIYF. The DNA for the CDR3 is TGCGCCAGCAGTCTCAGGGGGCCTGGAAACACCATATATTTT. Full variable domain (rest looked up from reference TRBV5-1 and TRBJ1-3): KAGVTQTPRYLIKTRGQQVTLSCSPISGHRSVSWYQQTPGQGLQFLFEYFSETQRNKGNFPGRFSGRQFSNSRSEMNVSTLELGDSALYLCASSLRGPGNTIYFGEGSWLTVV.

This clonotype was seen a few times. This sequence joins TRBV7-9 and TRBJ2-7, with D possibly being TRBD1 (6 bases). Germline V gene lookup returns CDR1 SEHNR and CDR2 FQNEAQ (reference sequence). The CDR3 sequence is 13 residues long. Trimming stripped 10 bases from V and 9 bases from J, with 22 bases between. DNA for the CDR3: TGTGCCATCAGGCCAGGGGCTCTCGGGGTGCAGTACTTC. The encoded protein is CAIRPGALGVQYF.

This rearrangement joins TRBV25-1 to TRBJ1-5; 12 nucleotides align to TRBD1. Germline CDR1 MGHDK, CDR2 SYGVNS. The ends lost 6 bases at V and 1 base at J; junction bases unmatched: 7. The length of the CDR3 is 17 residues. CDR3 DNA: TGTGCCAGCAGGCCGGGACAGGGGGCCCAAAGCAATCAGCCCCAGCATTTT. It yields the protein CASRPGQGAQSNQPQHF.

The chain joins TRBV5-6 to TRBJ1-4; 8 positions agree with TRBD1. The ends lost 0 bases at V and 8 bases at J; junction bases unmatched: 6. CDR3 length equals 15 residues. Germline V gene sequence: CDR1 SGHDT, CDR2 YYEEEE. The CDR3 nucleotides read TGTGCCAGCAGCTTGGGACAGGGGTTGTACGAAAAACTGTTTTTT. It yields the protein CASSLGQGLYEKLFF.

This chain connects TRBV19 to TRBJ1-2; 11 bases agree with TRBD1. Germline V gives CDR1 LNHDA, CDR2 SQIVND (reference sequence). V was pared by 4 bases and J by 2 bases, with 6 bases of the junction left unmatched. The CDR3 is made up of 16 amino acids. CDR3 DNA: TGTGCCAGTAGTAGAATCGGGACAGGGGGGAACTATGGCTACACCTTC. Amino acid sequence: CASSRIGTGGNYGYTF.

Here the CDR3 DNA reads TGCAGCGGCGCTAGGCGGGGACTGTTTTTT. This codes for CSGARRGLFF. V gene TRBV29-1 combines with J gene TRBJ1-4; D gene unclear. Deletions cut 7 bases from V and 13 bases from J, with 13 bases between. The CDR3 is 10 amino acids. The V gene's germline CDR1 is SQVTM and CDR2 ANQGSEA.

The rearrangement links TRBV9 to TRBJ2-7; perhaps TRBD2 as D (6 bases). CDR3 length: 15 amino acids. Trimming left V 2 bases short and J 1 base short, with 13 bases between. In germline, CDR1 is SGDLS, CDR2 YYNGEE. Written as DNA, the CDR3 is TGTGCCAGCAGCGTTGGGGGACTGCAGTCCTACGAGCAGTACTTC. Protein: CASSVGGLQSYEQYF. Full variable domain (missing parts from reference TRBV9 and TRBJ2-7): DSGVTQTPKHLITATGQRVTLRCSPRSGDLSVYWYQQSLDQGLQFLIQYYNGEERAKGNILERFSAQQFPDLHSELNLSSLELGDSALYFCASSVGGLQSYEQYFGPGTRLTVT.

On this clonotype itself: This likely comes from a read error, as the CDR3 has no conserved phenylalanine or tryptophan at its end. The limits of the CDR3 on the DNA are not certain, so only TCRdb's listed CDR3 is given. The genes are TRBV10-2 and TRBJ1-1. The CDR3 is 8 residues long, counting both termini. Germline V CDR1 and CDR2: WSHSY, SAAADI. The chain's CDR3 is CASSEGRP.

In its sample, this clonotype was seen many times. CDR3 nucleotides: TGTGCCAGCAGAAAGGACTCGACGGCTGAAGCTTTCTTT. Translated: CASRKDSTAEAFF. The V call is TRBV7-2, the J call TRBJ1-1; D unresolved. The CDR3 consists of 13 residues. V lost 6 bases to trimming and J lost 6 bases, with 14 bases between them. Germline loops: CDR1 SGHTA, CDR2 FQGNSA.

The CDR3 spells CSASSRNTPQHF. The CDR3 nucleotides are TGCAGTGCTAGTTCCAGAAATACGCCCCAGCATTTT. The V and J genes are TRBV20-1 and TRBJ1-5; D not certain. From germline, CDR1 is DFQATT and CDR2 SNEGSKA (reference sequence). This CDR3 contains 12 residues. V was shortened by 3 bases and J by 9 bases, with 12 bases between the two germline ends.

DNA of the CDR3: TGCGCCAGCAGTGAGACTAGCGGGACCCCCGGGGAGCTGTTTTTT. The encoded protein is CASSETSGTPGELFF. The genes are TRBV10-2 and TRBJ2-2; TRBD2 aligns across 10 bases. Trimming took 2 bases from V and 6 from J; bases not matched to a gene: 3. This CDR3 is 15 amino acids long. The germline V gene encodes CDR1 WSHSY and CDR2 SAAADI.

As to this clonotype: One base away lies a much larger clone, so this may be a sequencing read error. V is TRBV10-3 and J is TRBJ2-6; possibly TRBD1 for D (5 bases). The CDR3 runs 19 residues. Germline CDR1 reads ENHRY; CDR2 reads SYGVKD. Trimming pared 5 bases from V and 0 bases from J, leaving 20 bases between. The CDR3 here is CAISYSIPGSNSGANVLTF. The CDR3 DNA reads TGTGCCATCAGTTACTCGATCCCAGGGTCTAACTCTGGGGCCAACGTCCTGACTTTC.

In this sample, this clonotype turned up once. CDR3 bases: TGCAGCGTCCGGAAAAACTCCTACGAGCAGTACTTC. Amino acid sequence: CSVRKNSYEQYF. The chain employs TRBV29-1 and TRBJ2-7; no firm D call. Germline V gene data show CDR1 as SQVTM and CDR2 as ANQGSEA. This CDR3 is built from 12 residues. V lost 6 bases and J lost 0, with 9 bases in between.

This clonotype was seen repeatedly, ten times or more. The CDR3 spells CASTRTASGYTF. DNA of the CDR3: TGTGCCAGCACCAGAACGGCTAGTGGCTACACCTTC. This chain uses TRBV7-9 with TRBJ1-2; no clear D. With 7 bases removed from V and 7 bases from J, the gap between germline ends came to 13 bases. CDR3 length: 12 amino acids. Per the germline V gene, CDR1 is SEHNR and CDR2 is FQNEAQ (reference sequence).

The chain is built from TRBV15 and TRBJ1-2; 7 bases fit TRBD1. There are 12 residues in the CDR3. After removal of 3 bases from V and 8 bases from J, the junction contained 3 bases not matched to a gene. Germline V gives CDR1 LNHNV, CDR2 YYDKDF (reference sequence). In DNA, the CDR3 is TGTGCCACCAGCAGGACAGGGTCGGGCTACACCTTC. Translation: CATSRTGSGYTF.

This clonotype occurred many times. The chain carries TRBV15 and TRBJ1-1, with 9 bases that match TRBD1. The V gene's germline CDR1 is LNHNV and CDR2 YYDKDF (reference sequence). The V gene end was trimmed by 3 bases and the J gene end by 7 bases; junction bases not matched to a gene: 9. The CDR3 covers 15 residues. CDR3 region: CATSSTDRGFNEAFF. The CDR3 nucleotides read TGTGCCACCAGCAGTACGGACAGGGGTTTTAATGAAGCTTTCTTT.